The next 13 T cell receptor beta chains were all read from a single sample in a study of T cell clones after liver transplantation. Only in-frame clones appear in the TCRdb table, and some are missing; sequencing was by immunoSEQ multiplex PCR. Of about 60,000 clones in the sample, over 55% were seen once. The sample in question was CD4+ T cells from blood, obtained before liver transplant. The receptors shown here come from a human donor who received a liver transplant.

This clone was seen a single time. The chain is built from TRBV18 and TRBJ1-2, with TRBD1 identical over 7 bases. J gave up 3 bases and V 3 bases, and 4 bases lay outside the gene matches. Germline loops: CDR1 KGHSH, CDR2 LQKENI. CDR3 length equals 14 residues. The CDR3 nucleotides read TGTGCCAGCTCACCGGCAGGGGGAGACTATGGCTACACCTTC. Encoded protein: CASSPAGGDYGYTF.

The CDR3 here is CASSVVAGDTIYF. In nucleotides, the CDR3 is TGTGCCAGCAGCGTAGTCGCGGGGGACACCATATATTTT. The rearrangement joins TRBV9 to TRBJ1-3; D perhaps matches TRBD1 (5 bases). CDR1 is SGDLS, CDR2 YYNGEE, per germline. With 0 bases removed from V and 8 bases from J, the gap between germline ends came to 9 bases. The CDR3 covers 13 residues.

This clone appeared once. The chain has TRBV9 and TRBJ2-2; TRBD2 matches at 9 bases. The V gene's germline CDR1 is SGDLS and CDR2 YYNGEE. This CDR3 comprises 16 residues. Germline trimming cut 0 bases from V and 7 bases from J; bases unmatched to any gene: 7. The CDR3 reads CASSVGAGGLGGELFF. The DNA of the CDR3 is TGTGCCAGCAGCGTAGGGGCGGGGGGGCTCGGCGGGGAGCTGTTTTTT.

This chain uses TRBV5-1 with TRBJ2-2; D is possibly TRBD1 (5 bases). The CDR3 length is 16 residues. Trimming stripped 2 bases from V and 4 bases from J, with 15 bases between. Germline V gene sequence: CDR1 SGHRS, CDR2 YFSETQ. The CDR3 DNA follows: TGCGCCAGCAGCTTTGGGGTCCTACAGGCCACCGGGGAGCTGTTTTTT. As protein: CASSFGVLQATGELFF.

The V call is TRBV10-3, the J call TRBJ2-7; 8 positions match TRBD2. From germline, CDR1 is ENHRY and CDR2 SYGVKD. The J segment lost 2 bases and the V segment lost 0 bases, leaving 0 bases of the junction unmatched. This CDR3 has 14 residues. The CDR3 nucleotides read TGTGCCATCAGTGAGTCACTAGCGGCCTACGAGCAGTACTTC. It is translated as CAISESLAAYEQYF.

The rearrangement joins TRBV28 to TRBJ1-5, with D maybe TRBD1 (6 bases). CDR1 is MDHEN and CDR2 is SYDVKM in the germline V gene. V lost 3 bases and J 6 bases, leaving 15 bases between the germline ends. This CDR3 is built from 15 residues. The CDR3, as DNA: TGTGCCAGCAGTTTTGGGGCCAGGGGAGCTCAGCCCCAGCATTTT. This sequence encodes CASSFGARGAQPQHF.

The chain couples TRBV9 to TRBJ1-1; 8 bases align to TRBD1. This CDR3 has 15 amino acids. Trimming cost V 1 base and J 4 bases; bases outside gene matches: 6. The germline V gene has CDR1 SGDLS and CDR2 YYNGEE. CDR3 region: CASSVQGAMGTEAFF. For the CDR3, the DNA is TGTGCCAGCAGCGTACAGGGGGCGATGGGCACTGAAGCTTTCTTT.

The rearrangement links TRBV4-2 to TRBJ2-7; tentative D call: TRBD2 (6 bases). CDR3 length: 14 residues. Germline lookup yields CDR1 LGHNA and CDR2 YNFKEQ. Deletions cut 1 base from V and 3 bases from J, with 10 bases between. In DNA, the CDR3 is TGTGCCAGCAGCCAAGTTGGAGGGGTCTACGAGCAGTACTTC. Its translation is CASSQVGGVYEQYF.

The chain carries TRBV6-5 and TRBJ2-2; the match to TRBD1 covers 8 bases. CDR3 length: 16 residues. The junction had 9 bases not matched to a gene; V was cut back by 0 bases and J by 9 bases. CDR1 is MNHEY, CDR2 SVGAGI, per germline. The CDR3, as DNA: TGTGCCAGCAGTTACTCCTGGCCCGGACAGGGCCGGGAGCTGTTTTTT. It codes for CASSYSWPGQGRELFF.

The chain uses TRBV2 and TRBJ1-6, with TRBD1 matching 12 bases. Germline assignment: CDR1 SNHLY and CDR2 FYNNEI. Trimming took 6 bases from V and 10 from J; bases not matched to a gene: 4. The CDR3 spans 14 residues. Written as DNA, the CDR3 is TGTGCCAGCAGGGGACAGGGGGCAGGATCACCCCTCCACTTT. It specifies CASRGQGAGSPLHF.

The genes are TRBV28 and TRBJ2-7; 13 bases agree with TRBD2. With V trimmed by 10 bases and J by 2 bases, 5 bases remained unmatched. This CDR3 region has 14 residues. Germline-derived CDR1 and CDR2 are MDHEN and SYDVKM. CDR3 DNA sequence: TGTGCCACCGGGGGGACTAGCGGGGCCTACGAGCAGTACTTC. It specifies CATGGTSGAYEQYF.

CDR3 nucleotide sequence: TGTGCCAGCAGTCCCCGGGACAGGGAGGCCGGGGAGCTGTTTTTT. It yields the protein CASSPRDREAGELFF. The J gene is TRBJ2-2, the V gene TRBV6-6; 9 positions agree with TRBD1. The CDR3 is 15 amino acids. The germline CDR1 and CDR2 sequences are MNHNY and SVGAGI (reference sequence). The ends lost 5 bases at V and 6 bases at J; junction bases unmatched: 7.

The chain employs TRBV4-1 and TRBJ2-1; D is perhaps TRBD2 (6 bases). Between the trimmed V and J ends, which lost 4 bases and 4 bases, there was a span of 14 bases. From germline, CDR1 is MGHRA and CDR2 YSYEKL. The CDR3 sequence is 15 residues long. CDR3: CASSPGLARYNEQFF. CDR3 coding DNA: TGCGCCAGCAGCCCCGGGCTAGCGAGGTACAATGAGCAGTTCTTC.